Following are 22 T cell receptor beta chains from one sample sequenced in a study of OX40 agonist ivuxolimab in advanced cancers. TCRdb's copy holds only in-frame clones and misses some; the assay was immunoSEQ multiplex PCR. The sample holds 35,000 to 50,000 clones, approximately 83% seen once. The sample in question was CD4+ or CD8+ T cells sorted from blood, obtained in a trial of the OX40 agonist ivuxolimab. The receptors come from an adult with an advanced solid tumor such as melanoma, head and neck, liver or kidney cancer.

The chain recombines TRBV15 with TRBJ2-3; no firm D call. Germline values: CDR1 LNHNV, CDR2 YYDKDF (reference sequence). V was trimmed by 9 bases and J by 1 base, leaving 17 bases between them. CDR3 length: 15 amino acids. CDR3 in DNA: TGTGCCACAACCTTGGGGAACTCGGGCACAGATACGCAGTATTTT. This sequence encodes CATTLGNSGTDTQYF.

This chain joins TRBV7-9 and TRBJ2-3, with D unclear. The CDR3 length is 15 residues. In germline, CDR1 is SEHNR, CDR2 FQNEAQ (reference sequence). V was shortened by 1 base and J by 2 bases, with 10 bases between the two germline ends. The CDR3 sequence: CASSLGPYPTDTQYF. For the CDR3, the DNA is TGTGCCAGCAGCTTAGGACCATACCCCACAGATACGCAGTATTTT. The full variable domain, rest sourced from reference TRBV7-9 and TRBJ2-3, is DTGVSQNPRHKITKRGQNVTFRCDPISEHNRLYWYRQTLGQGPEFLTYFQNEAQLEKSRLLSDRFSAERPKGSFSTLEIQRTEQGDSAMYLCASSLGPYPTDTQYFGPGTRLTVL.

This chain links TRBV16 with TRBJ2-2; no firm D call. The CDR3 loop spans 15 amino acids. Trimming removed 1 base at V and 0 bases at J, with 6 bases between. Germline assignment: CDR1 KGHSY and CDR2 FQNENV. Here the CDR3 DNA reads TGTGCCAGCAGCCAATTTATGACGAACACCGGGGAGCTGTTTTTT. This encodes CASSQFMTNTGELFF.

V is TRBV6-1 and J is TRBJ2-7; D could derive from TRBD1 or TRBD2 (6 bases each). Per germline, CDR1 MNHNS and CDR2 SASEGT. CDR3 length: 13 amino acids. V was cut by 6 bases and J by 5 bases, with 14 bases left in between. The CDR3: CASRSGAGNEQYF. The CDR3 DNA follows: TGTGCCAGCAGGTCAGGGGCGGGAAACGAGCAGTACTTC.

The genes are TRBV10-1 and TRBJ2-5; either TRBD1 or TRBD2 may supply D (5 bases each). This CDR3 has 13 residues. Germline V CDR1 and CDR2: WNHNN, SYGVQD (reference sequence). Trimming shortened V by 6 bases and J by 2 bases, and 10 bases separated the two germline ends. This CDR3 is CASSGTIQETQYF. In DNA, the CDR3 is TGCGCCAGCAGCGGGACGATACAAGAGACCCAGTACTTC.

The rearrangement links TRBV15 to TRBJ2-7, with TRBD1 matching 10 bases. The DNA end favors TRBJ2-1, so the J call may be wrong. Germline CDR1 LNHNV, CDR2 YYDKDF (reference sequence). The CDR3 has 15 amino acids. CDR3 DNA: TGTGCCACCAGCACCTCCGGGACAGGGGTTAATGAGCAGTTCTTC. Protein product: CATSTSGTGVNEQFF.

DNA of the CDR3: TGTGCCATCAGGGGGAGGCTAGCGGGAGTCGGGTCCTACAATGAGCAGTTCTTC. Residues: CAIRGRLAGVGSYNEQFF. The chain couples TRBV10-3 to TRBJ2-1, with 10 positions matching TRBD2. The germline CDR1 and CDR2 sequences are ENHRY and SYGVKD. The trim removed 6 bases at V and 1 base at J, leaving 12 bases unmatched. This CDR3 is 18 amino acids long.

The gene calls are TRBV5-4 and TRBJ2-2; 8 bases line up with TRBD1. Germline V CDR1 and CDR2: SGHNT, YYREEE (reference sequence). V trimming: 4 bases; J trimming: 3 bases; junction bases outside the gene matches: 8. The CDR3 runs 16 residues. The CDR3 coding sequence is TGTGCCAGCAGCCAGACAGGGGCTTCTGACACCGGGGAGCTGTTTTTT. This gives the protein CASSQTGASDTGELFF.

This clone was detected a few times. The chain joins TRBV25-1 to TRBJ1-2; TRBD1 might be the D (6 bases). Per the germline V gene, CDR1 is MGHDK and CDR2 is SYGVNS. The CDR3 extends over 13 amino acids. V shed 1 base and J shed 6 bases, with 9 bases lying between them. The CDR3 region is CASSELGGDGYTF. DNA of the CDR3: TGTGCCAGCAGTGAATTAGGGGGGGATGGCTACACCTTC.

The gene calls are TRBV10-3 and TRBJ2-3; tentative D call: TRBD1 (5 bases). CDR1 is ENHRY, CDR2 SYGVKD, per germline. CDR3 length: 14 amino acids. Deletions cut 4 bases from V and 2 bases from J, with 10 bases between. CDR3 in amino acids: CAISGEGVTDTQYF. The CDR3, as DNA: TGTGCCATCAGTGGGGAAGGGGTCACAGATACGCAGTATTTT.

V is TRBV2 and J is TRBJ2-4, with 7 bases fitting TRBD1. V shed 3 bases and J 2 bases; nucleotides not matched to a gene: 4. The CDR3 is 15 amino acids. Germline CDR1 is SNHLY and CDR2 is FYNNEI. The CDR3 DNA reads TGTGCCAGCAGTGAGAGGGGGCCAACCAAAAACATTCAGTACTTC. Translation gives CASSERGPTKNIQYF.

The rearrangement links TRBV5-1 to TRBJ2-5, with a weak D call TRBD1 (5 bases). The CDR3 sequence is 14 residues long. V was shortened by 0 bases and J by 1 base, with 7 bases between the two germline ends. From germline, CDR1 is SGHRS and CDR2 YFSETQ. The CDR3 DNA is TGCGCCAGCAGCTTGGCCAGGGTCCAAGAGACCCAGTACTTC. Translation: CASSLARVQETQYF. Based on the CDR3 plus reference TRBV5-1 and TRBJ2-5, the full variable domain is KAGVTQTPRYLIKTRGQQVTLSCSPISGHRSVSWYQQTPGQGLQFLFEYFSETQRNKGNFPGRFSGRQFSNSRSEMNVSTLELGDSALYLCASSLARVQETQYFGPGTRLLVL.

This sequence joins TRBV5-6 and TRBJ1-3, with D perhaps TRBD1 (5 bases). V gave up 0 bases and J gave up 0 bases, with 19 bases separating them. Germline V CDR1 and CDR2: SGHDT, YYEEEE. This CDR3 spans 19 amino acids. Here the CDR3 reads CASSLVAGRRGLSGNTIYF. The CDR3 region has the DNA TGTGCCAGCAGCTTGGTAGCGGGCAGAAGGGGACTCTCTGGAAACACCATATATTTT.

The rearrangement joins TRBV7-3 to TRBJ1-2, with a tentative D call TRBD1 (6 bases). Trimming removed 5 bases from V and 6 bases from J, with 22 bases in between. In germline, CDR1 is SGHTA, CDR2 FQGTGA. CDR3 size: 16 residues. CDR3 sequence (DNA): TGTGCCAGCAGCCCCATGGGGACCGGGGGCATAAATGGCTACACCTTC. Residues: CASSPMGTGGINGYTF.

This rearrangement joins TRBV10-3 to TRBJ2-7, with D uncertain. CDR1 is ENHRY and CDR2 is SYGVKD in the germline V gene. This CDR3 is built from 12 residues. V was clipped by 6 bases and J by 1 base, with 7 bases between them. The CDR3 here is CAISDGSYEQYF. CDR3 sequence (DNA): TGTGCCATCAGCGACGGATCCTACGAGCAGTACTTC.

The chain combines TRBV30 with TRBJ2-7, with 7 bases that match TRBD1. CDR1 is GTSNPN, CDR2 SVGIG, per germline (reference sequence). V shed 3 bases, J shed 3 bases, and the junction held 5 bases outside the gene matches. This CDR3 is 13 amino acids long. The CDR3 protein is CAWRDRRFYEQYF. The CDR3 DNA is TGTGCCTGGAGGGACAGGAGATTCTACGAGCAGTACTTC.

The CDR3 DNA is TGTGCCAGCAGCCCAGGACTAGCGGGGGGAACAGATACGCAGTATTTT. It yields the protein CASSPGLAGGTDTQYF. The chain recombines TRBV5-4 with TRBJ2-3; TRBD2 matches 14 bases. The CDR3 spans 16 residues. The germline gives CDR1 SGHNT, CDR2 YYREEE (reference sequence). V lost 4 bases, J lost 3 bases, and 4 bases stayed unmatched.

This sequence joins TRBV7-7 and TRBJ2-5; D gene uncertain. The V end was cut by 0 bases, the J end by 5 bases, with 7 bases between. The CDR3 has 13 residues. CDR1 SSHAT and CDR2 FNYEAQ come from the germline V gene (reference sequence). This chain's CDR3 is CASSLAPPETQYF. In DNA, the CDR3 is TGTGCCAGCAGCTTAGCCCCCCCCGAGACCCAGTACTTC.

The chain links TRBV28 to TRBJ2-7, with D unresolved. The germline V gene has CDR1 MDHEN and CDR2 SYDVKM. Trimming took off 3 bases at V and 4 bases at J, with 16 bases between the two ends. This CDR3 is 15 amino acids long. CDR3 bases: TGTGCCAGCAGTTTTCCTGGGCCCGTAGGGTACGAGCAGTACTTC. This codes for CASSFPGPVGYEQYF.

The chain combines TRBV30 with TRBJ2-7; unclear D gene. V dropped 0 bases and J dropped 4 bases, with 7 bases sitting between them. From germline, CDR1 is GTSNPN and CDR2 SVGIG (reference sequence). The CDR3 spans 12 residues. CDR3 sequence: CAWSVSSYEQYF. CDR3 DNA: TGTGCCTGGAGTGTATCCAGTTACGAGCAGTACTTC.

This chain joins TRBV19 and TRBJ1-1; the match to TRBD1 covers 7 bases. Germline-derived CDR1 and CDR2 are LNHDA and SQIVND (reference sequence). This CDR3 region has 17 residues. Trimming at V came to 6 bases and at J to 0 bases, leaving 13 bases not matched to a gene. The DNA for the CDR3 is TGTGCCAGTAGGGAGTGGGGGACAGCCTTCATGAACACTGAAGCTTTCTTT. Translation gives CASREWGTAFMNTEAFF.

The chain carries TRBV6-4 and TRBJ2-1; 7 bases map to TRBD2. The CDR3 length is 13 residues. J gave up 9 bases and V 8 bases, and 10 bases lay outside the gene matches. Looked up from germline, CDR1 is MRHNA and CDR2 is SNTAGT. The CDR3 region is CASGERERIEQFF. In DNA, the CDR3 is TGTGCCAGCGGCGAGCGGGAAAGGATTGAGCAGTTCTTC.